This passage covers 20 T cell receptor beta chains from one sample sequenced in a study of T cells in Graves' hyperthyroidism and ophthalmopathy. What was amplified from RNA transcripts were TCR beta CDR3 regions. In the first-round RT-PCR of the TCR CDR3, the HTBI primer set was used. Each CDR3 protein is one row after TCRdb ran MiXCR on the multiplex PCR reads. The data show fewer than 500,000 distinct CDR3 sequences, roughly 15% seen once. Sample: blood. These TCRs come from a man in his late teens or twenties with Graves' ophthalmopathy.

This clonotype was detected ten times or more. The CDR3 reads CSAPSAAGVYEQYF. CDR3 nucleotides: TGCAGTGCTCCAAGTGCAGCGGGAGTCTACGAGCAGTACTTC. The V call is TRBV20-1, the J call TRBJ2-7, with 8 bases that match TRBD2. CDR1 DFQATT and CDR2 SNEGSKA come from the germline V gene (reference sequence). The junction had 9 bases not matched to a gene; V was cut back by 5 bases and J by 3 bases. The length of the CDR3 is 14 residues.

This clonotype has ten or more counts. The chain is built from TRBV2 and TRBJ2-3; TRBD2 matches 11 bases. In germline, CDR1 is SNHLY, CDR2 FYNNEI. CDR3 size: 15 residues. V lost 8 bases, J lost 1 base, and 5 bases stayed unmatched. CDR3 protein: CASGGTSGRTDTQYF. DNA for the CDR3: TGTGCCAGCGGCGGGACTAGCGGTCGCACAGATACGCAGTATTTT.

There are many counts of this clonotype. The genes are TRBV27 and TRBJ2-1; 12 nucleotides line up with TRBD2. V lost 7 bases and J lost 4; bases outside the gene matches: 17. The CDR3 has 19 residues. Per germline, CDR1 MNHEY and CDR2 SMNVEV (reference sequence). The CDR3 DNA reads TGTGCCAGCATCCGCCTTCTAGCGGGGGGGGCTCCAAGGTACAATGAGCAGTTCTTC. Encoded protein: CASIRLLAGGAPRYNEQFF.

This clonotype was recorded many times. The chain uses TRBV7-2 and TRBJ2-3; no definite D call. Germline-derived CDR1 and CDR2 are SGHTA and FQGNSA. V was trimmed by 5 bases and J by 0 bases, leaving 6 bases between them. The CDR3 has 13 residues. The CDR3 here is CASSSSSTDTQYF. The CDR3 DNA reads TGTGCCAGCAGCAGCTCTAGCACAGATACGCAGTATTTT. Combining the CDR3 with reference TRBV7-2 and TRBJ2-3 gives the whole variable domain GAGVSQSPSNKVTEKGKDVELRCDPISGHTALYWYRQSLGQGLEFLIYFQGNSAPDKSGLPSDRFSAERTGGSVSTLTIQRTQQEDSAVYLCASSSSSTDTQYFGPGTRLTVL.

At least ten counts were recorded for this clonotype. V gene TRBV18 combines with J gene TRBJ2-3; D gene ambiguous. V was trimmed by 3 bases and J by 2 bases, leaving 12 bases between them. Germline CDR1 reads KGHSH; CDR2 reads LQKENI. The CDR3 is 15 residues long. The CDR3 reads CASSPYGRATDTQYF. The CDR3 DNA sequence: TGTGCCAGCTCACCTTACGGCCGGGCCACAGATACGCAGTATTTT.

This clonotype was seen many times. The rearrangement uses TRBV3-1 and TRBJ2-3; possibly TRBD2 for D (5 bases). There are 16 residues in the CDR3. Germline-derived CDR1 and CDR2 are LGHDT and YNNKEL (reference sequence). Trimming stripped 7 bases from V and 0 bases from J, with 17 bases between. The CDR3 DNA sequence: TGTGCCAGCACCCCTAGCACCTTCATTAGCACAGATACGCAGTATTTT. Translating gives CASTPSTFISTDTQYF.

This clonotype turned up a few times. This chain connects TRBV27 to TRBJ1-2; 9 bases line up with TRBD1. The junction had 11 bases not matched to a gene; V was cut back by 5 bases and J by 7 bases. The CDR3 has 15 amino acids. The germline gives CDR1 MNHEY, CDR2 SMNVEV (reference sequence). The DNA for the CDR3 is TGTGCCAGCAGTCAAGGACAGGGGTTTCGCCGTGGCTACACCTTC. Translated, it gives CASSQGQGFRRGYTF.

This clonotype occurred many times. The J gene is TRBJ1-2, the V gene TRBV10-1, with TRBD1 as a possible D gene (5 bases). Per germline, CDR1 WNHNN and CDR2 SYGVQD (reference sequence). This CDR3 spans 13 amino acids. Deletions cut 4 bases from V and 1 base from J, with 7 bases between. CDR3 bases: TGCGCCAGCAGTGCGAGGGGTAACTATGGCTACACCTTC. This translates into CASSARGNYGYTF.

At least ten counts were recorded for this clonotype. The DNA of the CDR3 is TGTGCCAGCAGCTTTTCCATGAACACTGAAGCTTTCTTT. Its protein is CASSFSMNTEAFF. The V gene is TRBV11-1, the J gene TRBJ1-1; D uncertain. With 3 bases removed from V and 0 bases from J, the gap between germline ends came to 5 bases. The CDR3 consists of 13 residues. The germline V gene encodes CDR1 SGHAT and CDR2 FQDESV (reference sequence).

At least ten counts were recorded for this clonotype. This chain uses TRBV12-3 or TRBV12-4 with TRBJ2-1; 13 nucleotides match TRBD2. The CDR3 spans 13 residues. Unmatched junction bases numbered 4, after V lost 10 bases and J lost 7 bases. The DNA of the CDR3 is TGTGCCAAGACTAGCGGGGGGAGGAATGAGCAGTTCTTC. Its protein product is CAKTSGGRNEQFF.

The sample holds a few counts of this clonotype. This chain links TRBV30 with TRBJ1-6; TRBD1 aligns across 10 bases. From germline, CDR1 is GTSNPN and CDR2 SVGIG (reference sequence). The CDR3 spans 14 residues. V was pared by 8 bases and J by 9 bases, with 10 bases of the junction left unmatched. For the CDR3, the DNA is TGTGCCAGTACTCCTGGGACAGGGGTTTCACCCCTCCACTTT. It encodes CASTPGTGVSPLHF.

This chain links TRBV4-2 with TRBJ2-2; 9 bases are shared with TRBD2. The CDR3 is made up of 16 amino acids. V was pared by 3 bases and J by 4 bases, with 6 bases of the junction left unmatched. The germline V gene encodes CDR1 LGHNA and CDR2 YNFKEQ. As DNA, the CDR3 is TGTGCCAGCAGCCAGCGGGGGGGCGATAGCACCGGGGAGCTGTTTTTT. Its translation is CASSQRGGDSTGELFF.

Ten or more counts support this clonotype. V gene TRBV7-9 combines with J gene TRBJ1-5; D remains ambiguous. V was shortened by 3 bases and J by 10 bases, with 10 bases between the two germline ends. The CDR3 extends over 12 amino acids. Germline lookup yields CDR1 SEHNR and CDR2 FQNEAQ (reference sequence). CDR3 DNA sequence: TGTGCCAGCAGCTTGGTCCGGGGACCCCAGCATTTT. It translates to CASSLVRGPQHF.

At least ten counts were recorded for this clonotype. The rearrangement links TRBV18 to TRBJ1-2; D call uncertain. V dropped 4 bases and J dropped 6 bases, with 12 bases sitting between them. CDR1 and CDR2 from the germline V gene are KGHSH and LQKENI. There are 13 residues in the CDR3. This chain's CDR3 is CASSQEREDGYTF. The CDR3 DNA sequence: TGTGCCAGCTCACAAGAGAGGGAGGATGGCTACACCTTC.

This clonotype was found a few times. A much larger clone lies a single base off, so this may be a read error. V and J are TRBV20-1 and TRBJ2-1; 7 positions agree with TRBD2. Germline CDR1 is DFQATT and CDR2 is SNEGSKA (reference sequence). J gave up 5 bases and V 4 bases, and 8 bases lay outside the gene matches. The CDR3 is 14 residues long. CDR3 nucleotides: TGCAGTGCTACAAGCGGGGCCCCAAACAATGAGCAGTTCTTC. Translating gives CSATSGAPNNEQFF.

In this sample, this clonotype turned up once. A much larger clone lies a single base off, so this may be a read error. This chain connects TRBV30 to TRBJ1-2; D gene unclear. The CDR3 loop spans 13 amino acids. V lost 4 bases to trimming and J lost 8 bases, with 17 bases between them. CDR1 is GTSNPN, CDR2 SVGIG, per germline (reference sequence). The CDR3 DNA is TGTGCCTGGACAGGTTCCCCGATTCGGGGCTACACCTTC. As protein: CAWTGSPIRGYTF.

This clonotype occurred many times. J is TRBJ2-7 and V is TRBV28, with TRBD1 matching over 9 bases. CDR1 is MDHEN and CDR2 is SYDVKM in the germline V gene. This CDR3 is 14 amino acids long. After removal of 10 bases from V and 4 bases from J, the junction contained 11 bases not matched to a gene. In DNA form, the CDR3 reads TGTGCCACCTGGGCGGGGACAGGGTATTACGAGCAGTACTTC. It yields the protein CATWAGTGYYEQYF.

This clonotype was seen repeatedly, ten times or more. The gene calls are TRBV29-1 and TRBJ1-3; no reliable D call. Deletions cut 6 bases from V and 3 bases from J, with 9 bases between. Germline V CDR1 and CDR2: SQVTM, ANQGSEA. This CDR3 region has 12 residues. The CDR3 DNA is TGCAGCGTCGGGATTGATGGAAACACCATATATTTT. It encodes CSVGIDGNTIYF.

This clonotype was observed many times. V is TRBV20-1 and J is TRBJ2-7; D is perhaps TRBD1 or TRBD2 (5 bases each). The germline V gene encodes CDR1 DFQATT and CDR2 SNEGSKA (reference sequence). V gave up 5 bases and J gave up 0 bases, with 14 bases separating them. The CDR3 is 14 amino acids. The CDR3 sequence: CSASLSGTSYEQYF. Here the CDR3 DNA reads TGCAGTGCTTCACTTTCCGGGACCTCCTACGAGCAGTACTTC.

Many counts were recorded for this clonotype. The CDR3 DNA reads TGTGCCAGCAGGGCCCCATCTACCCCCCAAGAGACCCAGTACTTC. This codes for CASRAPSTPQETQYF. V gene TRBV11-2 combines with J gene TRBJ2-5; D is ambiguous. There are 15 residues in the CDR3. CDR1 SGHAT and CDR2 FQNNGV come from the germline V gene. Trimming shortened V by 6 bases and J by 1 base, and 15 bases separated the two germline ends.